Below are 8 T cell receptor beta chains sequenced from a single sample in a study of blood T cell repertoires in COVID-19. Assay: immunoSEQ multiplex PCR; the TCRdb copy retains only in-frame clones and omits some. The repertoire holds some 30,000 clones, roughly nine tenths seen once, with around 1.8% in the top ten. The sample taken for sequencing was peripheral blood. The source of these receptors is a man aged 50 to 59 with active or convalescent COVID-19.

This clone was seen a single time. This chain joins TRBV19 and TRBJ2-2; 12 bases are shared with TRBD2. The CDR3 is made up of 15 amino acids. The V gene end was trimmed by 6 bases and the J gene end by 7 bases; junction bases not matched to a gene: 6. Germline V CDR1 and CDR2: LNHDA, SQIVND (reference sequence). Written as DNA, the CDR3 is TGTGCCAGTAGCACGACTAGCGGGAGCGTCGGGGAGCTGTTTTTT. It encodes CASSTTSGSVGELFF. Drawing the rest from reference TRBV19 and TRBJ2-2, the complete variable domain is DGGITQSPKYLFRKEGQNVTLSCEQNLNHDAMYWYRQDPGQGLRLIYYSQIVNDFQKGDIAEGYSVSREKKESFPLTVTSAQKNPTAFYLCASSTTSGSVGELFFGEGSRLTVL.

The chain uses TRBV7-9 and TRBJ1-2; D might be TRBD1 (6 bases). The CDR3 runs 15 residues. Trimming cost V 0 bases and J 8 bases, with 16 bases left between them. Germline V gene sequence: CDR1 SEHNR, CDR2 FQNEAQ (reference sequence). The CDR3 spells CASSLAAEGVDGYTF. The CDR3 DNA sequence: TGTGCCAGCAGCTTAGCGGCCGAGGGGGTAGACGGCTACACCTTC.

The rearrangement links TRBV4-3 to TRBJ2-7; 8 bases align to TRBD1. This CDR3 comprises 15 residues. The trim removed 5 bases at V and 0 bases at J, leaving 6 bases unmatched. Germline CDR1 reads LGHNA; CDR2 reads YSLEER. Written as DNA, the CDR3 is TGCGCCAGCAGCTTCGGACAGGGCGGCTCCTACGAGCAGTACTTC. Amino acid sequence: CASSFGQGGSYEQYF.

The V and J genes are TRBV5-1 and TRBJ2-1, with 13 bases fitting TRBD2. The CDR3 runs to 16 residues. V lost 4 bases, J lost 2 bases, and 3 bases stayed unmatched. Germline-derived CDR1 and CDR2 are SGHRS and YFSETQ. This CDR3 is CASSMGLAGPYNEQFF. The CDR3 nucleotides read TGCGCCAGCAGCATGGGACTAGCGGGACCCTACAATGAGCAGTTCTTC.

The rearrangement uses TRBV21-1 and TRBJ1-1; the table's TRBD1 call for D was not verified on the DNA. TRBV21-1 is marked as a pseudogene. The CDR3 covers 15 residues. CDR3 amino acids: CASSKVAGGFRRAFF. Here the CDR3 DNA reads TGTGCCAGCAGCAAAGTGGCAGGGGGATTTCGGCGGGCTTTCTTT.

The CDR3 here is CASSLVVNTEAFF. The DNA of the CDR3 is TGTGCCAGCAGCTTAGTTGTAAACACTGAAGCTTTCTTT. The V gene is TRBV7-9, the J gene TRBJ1-1; the D is unclear. The germline V gene encodes CDR1 SEHNR and CDR2 FQNEAQ (reference sequence). Trimming pared 1 base from V and 2 bases from J, leaving 5 bases between. The CDR3 extends over 13 amino acids.

The V and J genes are TRBV30 and TRBJ2-7, with D possibly being TRBD2 (6 bases). Per germline, CDR1 GTSNPN and CDR2 SVGIG (reference sequence). The CDR3 contains 17 residues. The V gene lost 8 bases and the J gene lost 4 bases, with 30 bases spanning the gap. The DNA of the CDR3 is TGTGCCCGTGAAATTAGGGACTCACGGAACGGGGCTTACGAGCAGTACTTC. This translates into CAREIRDSRNGAYEQYF. Full variable domain (missing parts from reference TRBV30 and TRBJ2-7): SQTIHQWPATLVQPVGSPLSLECTVEGTSNPNLYWYRQAAGRGLQLLFYSVGIGQISSEVPQNLSASRPQDRQFILSSKKLLLSDSGFYLCAREIRDSRNGAYEQYFGPGTRLTVT.

This chain joins TRBV3-1 (or the pseudogene TRBV3-2) and TRBJ2-1; D is unresolved. This CDR3 has 18 amino acids. From germline, CDR1 is LGHDT and CDR2 YNNKEL (reference sequence). V was shortened by 0 bases and J by 7 bases, with 22 bases between the two germline ends. CDR3 coding DNA: TGTGCCAGCAGCCAAGAACGGAGCCCCAATAGGAGTCGGAATGAGCAGTTCTTC. It translates to CASSQERSPNRSRNEQFF.